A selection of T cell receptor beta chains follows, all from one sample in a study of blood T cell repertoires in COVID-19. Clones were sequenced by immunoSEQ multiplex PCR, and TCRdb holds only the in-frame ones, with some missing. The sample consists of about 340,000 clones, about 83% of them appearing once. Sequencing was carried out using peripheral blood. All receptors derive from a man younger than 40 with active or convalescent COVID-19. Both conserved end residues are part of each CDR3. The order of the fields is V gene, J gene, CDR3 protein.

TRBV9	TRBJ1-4	CASSERQGGEKLFF
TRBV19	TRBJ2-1	CASSKRLAGALYNEQFF
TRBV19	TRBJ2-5	CASSIRGGETQYF
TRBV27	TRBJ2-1	CASSLVRGSGHEQFF
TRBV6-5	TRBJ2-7	CASSQGVYYEQYF
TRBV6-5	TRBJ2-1	CASSQGWEQFF
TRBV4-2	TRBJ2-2	CASSQVTSGYTGELFF
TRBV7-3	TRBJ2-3	CASSLELSGGTQYF
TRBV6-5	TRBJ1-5	CASIRQGEQPQHF
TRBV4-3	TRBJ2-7	CASSQDRVTDSYEQYF
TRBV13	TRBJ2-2	CASSIRGYTGELFF
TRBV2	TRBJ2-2	CASLKRANTGELFF
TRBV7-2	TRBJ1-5	CASSLRGNQPQHF
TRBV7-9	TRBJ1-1	CASSLKSGIRPERVFF
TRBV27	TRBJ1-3	CASSRTGVDTIYF
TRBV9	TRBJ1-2	CASSGERDYGYTF
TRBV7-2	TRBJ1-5	CASSFRGGSNQPQHF
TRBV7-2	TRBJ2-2	CASSPPSGTNTGELFF
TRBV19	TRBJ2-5	CASSMAGGIETQYF
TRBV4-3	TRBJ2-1	CASSQEGRLPLGQFF
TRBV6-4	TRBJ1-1	CASSRTGGTEDTEAFF
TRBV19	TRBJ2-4	CASSSGLAEAKNIQYF
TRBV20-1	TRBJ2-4	CSASLGLATNIQYF
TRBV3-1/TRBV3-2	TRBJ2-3	CASSHGTRTDTQYF
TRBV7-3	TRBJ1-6	CASSFGTANSPLHF
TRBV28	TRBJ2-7	CASSLFRYEQYF
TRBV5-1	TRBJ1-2	CASREGQGGYGYTF
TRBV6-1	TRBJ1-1	CASSEVWGGETEAFF
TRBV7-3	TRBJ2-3	CASSLIRQGPDTQYF
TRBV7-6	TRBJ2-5	CASSRTSGGPQETQYF
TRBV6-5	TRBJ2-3	CASRPPGLAGDTQYF
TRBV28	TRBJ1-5	CASKVRGLTYSNQPQHF
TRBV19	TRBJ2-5	CASSSRPGLAEKETQYF
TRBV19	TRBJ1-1	CASSISTGGNTEAFF
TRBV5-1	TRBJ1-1	CASSSRGRGTEAFF
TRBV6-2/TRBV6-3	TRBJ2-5	CASSYVRETQYF
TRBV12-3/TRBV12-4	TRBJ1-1	CASRLGDTEAFF
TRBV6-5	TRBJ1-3	CASTNGNSGNTIYF
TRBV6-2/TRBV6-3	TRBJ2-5	CASSYPLARVGQETQYF
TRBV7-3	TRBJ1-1	CASSSDHSREAFF
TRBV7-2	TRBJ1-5	CASSLHSGRVDQPQHF
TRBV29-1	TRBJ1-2	CSSRTGYGYTF
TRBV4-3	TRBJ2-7	CASSQGGSGSYEQYF
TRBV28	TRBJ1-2	CASSLSYRGISYGYTF
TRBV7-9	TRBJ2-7	CASSPGQVYYEQYF
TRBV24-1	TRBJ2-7	CATSSGGRPYEQYF
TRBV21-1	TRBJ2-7	CASSRGQAYEQYF
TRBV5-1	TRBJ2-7	CASSLYTSGSYEQYF
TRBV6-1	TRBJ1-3	CASRPGQTSGNTIYF
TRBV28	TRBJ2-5	CASGDRIQETQYF
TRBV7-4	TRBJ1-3	CASSVGQEFGNTIYF
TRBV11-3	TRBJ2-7	CASSSDTNSYEQYF
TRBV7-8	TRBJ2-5	CASSSWTGGRYSGKSPMGTQYF
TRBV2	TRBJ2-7	CASSGGQQAYEQYF